This TCR beta chain was retrieved from a study of cytomegalovirus exposure and HLA in healthy donors. The CDR3 extends over 14 amino acids. The PCR made use of 60 Vbeta and 13 Jbeta primers. Here immunoSEQ multiplex PCR was the method, and the copy in TCRdb shows in-frame clones only, minus some. Of 110,000 or so clones listed, about 75% are singletons. The chain is built from TRBV21-1 and TRBJ2-5; the table's D call, TRBD2, has no DNA check behind it. TRBV21-1 is given as a pseudogene. The sequence derives from a woman in her thirties or forties in good health and CMV-seropositive. Input material: PBMCs. The CDR3 is CASSPLREVETQYF. The CDR3 region has the DNA TGTGCCAGCAGCCCCTTAAGGGAGGTGGAGACCCAGTACTTC.